The rows below give T cell receptor beta chains drawn from one sample of a study of a mutant IDH1 vaccine in newly diagnosed glioma. Their specific antigens are unknown. Assay used: immunoSEQ multiplex PCR; TCRdb lists only in-frame clones, some missing. The table has roughly 50,000 clones, 81% seen once; the top ten hold more than 3%. This sample comprised PBMCs, obtained from a glioma patient whose treatment included an IDH1 peptide vaccine. The receptors shown here come from a man under 40 with glioma. Both conserved end residues are part of each CDR3. D genes are given only for firm matches. Size is omitted from some rows. Given values are once, few, many or a class for expanded clones.

v_call	clone_size	j_call	d_call	cdr3_nt	cdr3_aa
TRBV5-6	.	TRBJ1-2	.	TGTGCCAGCACCCGGGGGGTGGGACCCTATGGCTACACCTTC	CASTRGVGPYGYTF
TRBV4-2	.	TRBJ2-3	TRBD2	TGTGCCAGCAGCCTCACTAGCGGGGGGGCGACAGATACGCAGTATTTT	CASSLTSGGATDTQYF
TRBV30	.	TRBJ1-5	.	TGTGCCTGGAGTTTGGGAAATCAGCCCCAGCATTTT	CAWSLGNQPQHF
TRBV4-1	.	TRBJ2-1	TRBD2	TGCGCCAGCAGCCGTCTTCGGGGGGGCCCCCAGATCTACAATGAGCAGTTCTTC	CASSRLRGGPQIYNEQFF
TRBV10-1	.	TRBJ1-2	.	TGCGCCAGCAGTGAGTCAAGGAACTATGGCTACACCTTC	CASSESRNYGYTF
TRBV27	.	TRBJ2-2	TRBD1	TGTGCCAGCAGTTTTGGGACAGGGGACACCGGGGAGCTGTTTTTT	CASSFGTGDTGELFF
TRBV6-6	.	TRBJ1-1	TRBD1	TGTGCCAGCAGCCTCGAACAGGGGGGGAGAACTGAAGCTTTCTTT	CASSLEQGGRTEAFF
TRBV9	.	TRBJ1-2	TRBD1	TGTGCCAGCAGCAAAGGGGGCTCAGATGGCTACACCTTC	CASSKGGSDGYTF
TRBV4-1	.	TRBJ2-4	.	TGCGCCAGCAGCCAAAGCCTACAGACCGAAAACATTCAGTACTTC	CASSQSLQTENIQYF
TRBV9	.	TRBJ1-2	.	TGCGCCAGCAGCCCCCGGTCAGCTAACTATGGCTACACCTTC	CASSPRSANYGYTF
TRBV7-9	.	TRBJ1-2	.	TGTGCCAGCAGCTTAGAGGTGGGGGGGTTCCATGGCTACACCTTC	CASSLEVGGFHGYTF
TRBV20-1	.	TRBJ2-3	.	TGCAGTGCCTGGGGCACAGATACGCAGTATTTT	CSAWGTDTQYF
TRBV5-1	.	TRBJ2-1	TRBD2	TGCGCCAGCAGCTTGGTAGCTAGCGGGGGGGTAGAGCAGTTCTTC	CASSLVASGGVEQFF
TRBV15	once	TRBJ2-7	.	TGTGCCACCAGTGAGACAGACTCCTACGAGCAGCACTTC	CATSETDSYEQHF
TRBV27	.	TRBJ1-2	TRBD1	TGTGCCAGCAGTTTAATGGGACAGGGGGCGGTTGGCTACACCTTC	CASSLMGQGAVGYTF
TRBV14	.	TRBJ2-1	TRBD1	TGTGCCAGCAGCCTAGGACAGGTGTTCTACAATGAGCAGTTCTTC	CASSLGQVFYNEQFF
TRBV6-1	few	TRBJ1-1	.	TGTGCCAGCAGTGGTCCAAGAGACAGCTTTTTGATGAACACTGAAGCTTTCTTT	CASSGPRDSFLMNTEAFF
TRBV7-2	.	TRBJ2-4	.	TGTGCCAGCAGCTTAGTTGGCGCGACAGGAAAGGGTCAAAACATTCAGTACTTC	CASSLVGATGKGQNIQYF
TRBV27	.	TRBJ2-7	TRBD1	TGTGCCAGCAGTTTCCAGGGGGCTTCTACCTACGAGCAGTACTTC	CASSFQGASTYEQYF
TRBV2	.	TRBJ2-6	.	TGTGCCAGCAGCGCCCGGGGGATCTCTGGGGCCAACGTCCTGACTTTC	CASSARGISGANVLTF
TRBV7-9	.	TRBJ1-6	TRBD1	TGTGCCAGCAGTACAGGGGAGGCACCCCTCCACTTT	CASSTGEAPLHF
TRBV6-5	.	TRBJ1-5	.	TGTGCCAGCAGACTACGAGAATTCAATCAGCCCCAGCATTTT	CASRLREFNQPQHF
TRBV14	.	TRBJ2-2	TRBD1	TGTGCCAGCAGCCCCTTCGAACAGGGGGTGAACACCGGGGAGCTGTTTTTT	CASSPFEQGVNTGELFF
TRBV4-1	.	TRBJ1-5	.	TGCGCCAGCAGCTACGGGACCTCGAGCCGGCCCCAGCATTTT	CASSYGTSSRPQHF
TRBV19	few	TRBJ1-5	.	TGTGCCAGTATGGGGGATTCCGCCAATCAGCCCCAGCATTTT	CASMGDSANQPQHF
TRBV14	.	TRBJ1-2	.	TGTGCCAGCAGCCAAGCTTCCAGGGTATATGGCTACACCTTC	CASSQASRVYGYTF
TRBV19	.	TRBJ2-2	TRBD1	TGTGCCAGTACCTCAAGGGTCTGGCAGGGGGTAACCGGGGAGCTGTTTTTT	CASTSRVWQGVTGELFF
TRBV5-1	.	TRBJ2-3	.	TGCGCCAGCAGAGGGTCGACAGATACGCAGTATTTT	CASRGSTDTQYF
TRBV6-4	.	TRBJ2-3	TRBD2	TGTGCCAGCAGTGCCGGGACTAGCGAGGCAGATACGCAGTATTTT	CASSAGTSEADTQYF
TRBV10-1	.	TRBJ2-2	TRBD2	TGCGCCAGCAGTAGAGCGGGGGGGCCCGGCGGGGAGCTGTTTTTT	CASSRAGGPGGELFF
TRBV19	.	TRBJ1-6	.	TGTGCCAGTAGTATGGGGGACACCTATAATTCACCCCTCCACTTT	CASSMGDTYNSPLHF
TRBV5-1	.	TRBJ1-3	.	TGCGCCAGCAGCTTAAGTGGGGGAAGCTCTGGAAACACCATATATTTT	CASSLSGGSSGNTIYF
TRBV6-1	.	TRBJ1-1	TRBD1	TGTGCCAGCAGCTTCGGGACAGGGGGCTTCGAAGCTTTCTTT	CASSFGTGGFEAFF
TRBV29-1	few	TRBJ1-1	TRBD1	TGCAGCACAGCAGACAGGGGGGGAACTGAAGCTTTCTTT	CSTADRGGTEAFF
TRBV6-1	once	TRBJ1-1	.	TGTGCCAGCTATAGGGGTTCAGAAGCTTTCTTT	CASYRGSEAFF
TRBV6-1	.	TRBJ2-5	TRBD1	TGTGCCAGCAGGACAGGGGGTAGAGGAGAGACCCAGTACTTC	CASRTGGRGETQYF
TRBV14	.	TRBJ1-3	.	TGTGCCAGCAGTCAGAAAAGCGGTGGAAACACCATATATTTT	CASSQKSGGNTIYF
TRBV19	.	TRBJ2-7	.	TGTGCCAGTAGTATAGGGGGGCGCTTCCACGAGCAGTACTTC	CASSIGGRFHEQYF
TRBV2	.	TRBJ1-6	TRBD1	TGTGCCAGGGACCGGACAGGGGGGAAAAATTCACCCCTCCACTTT	CARDRTGGKNSPLHF
TRBV5-1	.	TRBJ2-1	.	TGCGCCAGCAGCTTGGCAGATATCAATGAGCAGTTCTTC	CASSLADINEQFF
TRBV19	.	TRBJ2-3	TRBD2	TGTGCCAGTAGTATAAATAGGCTAGCGGGGCGCACAGATACGCAGTATTTT	CASSINRLAGRTDTQYF
TRBV29-1	few	TRBJ2-7	.	TGCAGCGTTGAGGGTTCGAGCTCCTACGAGCAGTACTTC	CSVEGSSSYEQYF
TRBV18	few	TRBJ1-2	.	TGTGCCAGCTCACCTCGGCAGGGAGGGTATGGCTACACCTTC	CASSPRQGGYGYTF